This T cell receptor beta chain was identified in a study of T cells in Graves' hyperthyroidism and ophthalmopathy. The germline V gene has CDR1 DFQATT and CDR2 SNEGSKA (reference sequence). Trimming pared 2 bases from V and 0 bases from J, leaving 18 bases between. The CDR3 totals 17 residues. RNA transcripts gave rise to amplified TCR beta CDR3 regions. HTBI primers were employed in a first-round RT-PCR of the TCR CDR3. TCRdb passed the multiplex PCR reads through MiXCR, listing each CDR3 protein once. Of approximately 350,000 distinct CDR3 sequences in the sample, around 15% were seen once. The sequence derives from a woman aged 55-70 years with Graves' ophthalmopathy. The J gene is TRBJ2-3, the V gene TRBV20-1; D may correspond to TRBD1 or TRBD2 (7 bases each). The material sequenced was blood. CDR3 in amino acids: CSARPRGGQGSTDTQYF. As DNA, the CDR3 is TGCAGTGCTAGACCCAGGGGGGGCCAGGGTAGCACAGATACGCAGTATTTT.